The entry below gives a single T cell receptor beta chain sequence along with its context. The sample originates from a study of blood T cell repertoires in COVID-19. Some clones are missing from TCRdb's copy, which holds only in-frame ones; the method was immunoSEQ multiplex PCR. This sample yields around 200,000 clones, of which around 87% are seen a single time; around 2.5% belongs to the top ten. Per the germline V gene, CDR1 is LNHDA and CDR2 is SQIVND (reference sequence). This CDR3 comprises 15 residues. V shed 6 bases, J shed 6 bases, and the junction held 10 bases outside the gene matches. The sequence derives from a man aged 35 to 55 with active or convalescent COVID-19. The V and J genes are TRBV19 and TRBJ1-2; 10 positions match TRBD1. Sequenced sample: peripheral blood. For the CDR3, the DNA is TGTGCCAGTAGCCCCACGGGACAGGGGCTCGATGGCTACACCTTC. Protein: CASSPTGQGLDGYTF.